A selection of T cell receptor beta chains follows, all from one sample in a study of human T cells and chemical hapten exposure. Using its own MiXCR run on the RACE reads, TCRdb lists one record per CDR3 protein. The sample lists more than 300,000 distinct CDR3 sequences, approximately 5.1% seen once, with about 2.5% in the top ten. The specimen was whole blood, collected in connection with sensitization to the hapten diphenylcyclopropenone (DPC). The receptors were sampled from a woman aged 45-65 years with alopecia areata. Some clones in this sample may be carry-over from other donors' samples. Each CDR3 is given with its conserved first and last residue. A D gene is named only where the DNA matches it firmly. Size values are once, few and many counts, or a class for expanded clones, and some rows have none.

clone_size cdr3_length j_call v_call d_call cdr3_aa cdr3_nt
many 15 TRBJ1-1 TRBV5-1 NA CASSLESAGLGEAFF TGCGCCAGCAGCTTGGAATCAGCGGGTTTGGGTGAAGCTTTCTTT
many 14 TRBJ2-4 TRBV20-1 NA CSARNALAKNIQYF TGCAGTGCTAGAAATGCCTTAGCCAAAAACATTCAGTACTTC
few 15 TRBJ2-2 TRBV15 NA CATSRERELPGELFF TGTGCCACCAGCAGAGAACGGGAGCTGCCCGGGGAGCTGTTTTTT
many 14 TRBJ1-4 TRBV28 TRBD1 CASSRTGEEEKLFF TGTGCCAGCAGCCGGACAGGGGAGGAGGAAAAACTGTTTTTT
many 14 TRBJ2-2 TRBV12-3/TRBV12-4 NA CASSSTGGPGELFF TGTGCCAGCAGTTCCACTGGCGGCCCCGGGGAGCTGTTTTTT
NA 13 TRBJ1-2 TRBV29-1 NA CSVGGGEVDGYTF TGCAGCGTTGGCGGAGGGGAAGTGGATGGCTACACCTTC
many 12 TRBJ1-2 TRBV20-1 NA CSATSGDSGYTF TGCAGTGCCACTTCAGGGGATTCTGGCTACACCTTC
many 15 TRBJ2-7 TRBV18 TRBD2 CASSPAGGPSVEQYF TGTGCCAGCTCACCCGCGGGAGGGCCGTCAGTCGAGCAGTACTTC
few 17 TRBJ2-2 TRBV4-3 NA CASSQGYRTANTGELFF TGCGCCAGCAGCCAAGGGTACAGGACCGCGAACACCGGGGAGCTGTTTTTT
NA 16 TRBJ2-2 TRBV30 TRBD2 CAWPYGGDLHTGELFF TGTGCCTGGCCCTACGGGGGGGACCTTCACACCGGGGAGCTGTTTTTT
few 15 TRBJ2-3 TRBV20-1 NA CSASPPERGTDTQYF TGCAGTGCTAGCCCCCCCGAGCGTGGCACAGATACGCAGTATTTT
many 11 TRBJ2-7 TRBV6-1 TRBD1 CASSGRTGGNF TGTGCCAGCAGTGGACGGACAGGGGGAAACTTC
NA 18 TRBJ2-7 TRBV27 NA CASSLKGQVAATSYEQYF TGTGCCAGCAGTTTAAAGGGCCAGGTAGCGGCCACATCCTACGAGCAGTACTTC
many 15 TRBJ2-1 TRBV4-3 NA CASSQDWGRNNEQFF TGCGCCAGCAGCCAAGATTGGGGGAGGAATAATGAGCAGTTCTTC
many 13 TRBJ2-2 TRBV7-6 NA CASSRGGMGELFF TGTGCCAGCAGCAGGGGAGGAATGGGGGAGCTGTTTTTT
few 16 TRBJ1-2 TRBV4-2 NA CASSQEALEGVYGYTF TGTGCCAGCAGCCAAGAAGCTCTTGAGGGCGTCTATGGCTACACCTTC
many 11 TRBJ1-6 TRBV7-2 NA CASSSYSPLHF TGTGCCAGCAGTTCCTATTCACCCCTCCACTTT
many 17 TRBJ1-6 TRBV4-1 TRBD1 CASSQDADRLYNSPLHF TGCGCCAGCAGCCAAGACGCGGACAGGCTCTATAATTCACCCCTCCACTTT
NA 16 TRBJ2-7 TRBV9 NA CASSARDVLGGGEQYF TGTGCCAGCAGCGCCCGGGACGTGCTCGGGGGTGGCGAGCAGTACTTC
many 17 TRBJ2-1 TRBV5-7 NA CASSLFNSSGFYNEQFF TGTGCCAGCAGCCTCTTCAACTCCTCCGGGTTCTACAATGAGCAGTTCTTC
few 16 TRBJ2-3 TRBV14 TRBD2 CASSETSGGLQDTQYF TGTGCCAGCAGCGAAACTAGCGGGGGCCTCCAGGATACGCAGTATTTT
few 15 TRBJ1-1 TRBV6-6 TRBD1 CASSHRDRGRGEAFF TGTGCCAGCAGCCACCGGGACAGGGGGCGAGGTGAAGCTTTCTTT
NA 16 TRBJ2-2 TRBV5-8 TRBD1 CASSLETGSNTGELFF TGTGCCAGCAGCTTGGAGACAGGGTCGAACACCGGGGAGCTGTTTTTT
many 13 TRBJ2-2 TRBV7-3 NA CASSWDSFGELFF TGTGCCAGCAGCTGGGACTCCTTCGGGGAGCTGTTTTTT
NA 11 TRBJ2-3 TRBV2 NA CASRFGDTQYF TGTGCCAGCAGATTCGGAGATACGCAGTATTTT
NA 14 TRBJ1-5 TRBV4-1 NA CASSQGPADQPQHF TGCGCCAGCAGCCAAGGCCCAGCCGATCAGCCCCAGCATTTT
many 15 TRBJ1-2 TRBV7-9 NA CASSLSIGTLFGYTF TGTGCCAGCAGCTTATCGATAGGTACTCTCTTCGGCTACACCTTC
many 13 TRBJ2-3 TRBV3-1 NA CASRYYPYYTQYF TGTGCCAGCAGGTACTATCCTTACTATACGCAGTATTTT
many 14 TRBJ2-5 TRBV2 TRBD2 CASSEASGQETQYF TGTGCCAGCAGTGAGGCTAGCGGACAAGAGACCCAGTACTTC
once 15 TRBJ1-4 TRBV7-9 NA CASSKSGGANEKLFF TGTGCCAGCAGCAAGTCCGGAGGGGCTAATGAAAAACTGTTTTTT
many 16 TRBJ1-5 TRBV6-2/TRBV6-3 TRBD1 CASSSDRVRGNQPQHF TGTGCCAGCAGTTCGGACAGGGTCAGGGGCAATCAGCCCCAGCATTTT
many 13 TRBJ2-7 TRBV6-6 NA CASYKEGSYEQYF TGTGCCAGCTATAAGGAGGGCTCCTACGAGCAGTACTTC
many 13 TRBJ2-7 TRBV9 NA CASSPGMVDEQYF TGTGCCAGCAGCCCGGGGATGGTTGACGAGCAGTACTTC
NA 15 TRBJ2-1 TRBV7-2 TRBD1 CASLGQASSYNEQFF TGTGCCAGCTTGGGACAGGCCAGCTCCTACAATGAGCAGTTCTTC
NA 13 TRBJ2-1 TRBV6-2/TRBV6-3 NA CASSSPPDNEQFF TGTGCCAGCAGTTCACCCCCGGACAATGAGCAGTTCTTC
many 11 TRBJ2-1 TRBV11-2 NA CAGGAYGEQFF TGTGCCGGCGGGGCCTACGGTGAGCAGTTCTTC
NA 12 TRBJ2-7 TRBV28 NA CASSLSQYEQYF TGTGCCAGCAGTTTATCACAGTACGAGCAGTACTTC
many 11 TRBJ2-7 TRBV20-1 NA CSARKGYEQYF TGCAGTGCTAGAAAGGGCTACGAGCAGTACTTC
many 19 TRBJ2-1 TRBV12-3/TRBV12-4 TRBD2 CASSSPPSSSGGAYNEQFF TGTGCCAGCAGTTCCCCTCCTAGTTCTAGCGGGGGGGCCTACAATGAGCAGTTCTTC
many 14 TRBJ2-7 TRBV10-1 NA CASSEKDGAYEQYF TGCGCCAGCAGTGAGAAGGACGGCGCCTACGAGCAGTACTTC
few 19 TRBJ2-3 TRBV18 NA CASSPKPPAEQQGTDTQYF TGTGCCAGCTCACCAAAGCCCCCGGCGGAACAGCAAGGGACAGATACGCAGTATTTT
NA 16 TRBJ1-5 TRBV5-5 NA CASSLAPVGGDQPQHF TGTGCCAGCAGCTTGGCCCCAGTGGGGGGTGACCAGCCCCAGCATTTT
few 14 TRBJ2-5 TRBV2 TRBD2 CASTWTSGQETQYF TGTGCCAGCACCTGGACTAGCGGACAAGAGACCCAGTACTTC
NA 14 TRBJ1-6 TRBV14 NA CASSQETGRSPLHF TGTGCCAGCAGCCAAGAAACCGGGAGGTCACCCCTCCACTTT
NA 16 TRBJ2-1 TRBV7-2 NA CASSLLGRGTHNEQFF TGTGCCAGCAGCTTACTGGGCAGGGGTACTCACAATGAGCAGTTCTTC
NA 13 TRBJ1-1 TRBV29-1 NA CSVTWTVNTEAFF TGCAGCGTTACCTGGACAGTGAACACTGAAGCTTTCTTT
many 12 TRBJ1-1 TRBV14 NA CASGRLNTEAFF TGTGCCTCCGGGCGCTTGAACACTGAAGCTTTCTTT
many 13 TRBJ2-5 TRBV15 NA CATSSRGSETQYF TGTGCCACCAGCAGTAGGGGTTCGGAGACCCAGTACTTC
NA 16 TRBJ2-2 TRBV24-1 TRBD1 CATSDTGTGLTGELFF TGTGCCACCAGTGATACCGGGACAGGTTTGACCGGGGAGCTGTTTTTT
many 15 TRBJ1-6 TRBV7-9 TRBD1 CASSFSQGSNSPLHF TGTGCCAGCAGCTTCTCACAGGGGAGCAATTCACCCCTCCACTTT
few 14 TRBJ2-3 TRBV9 NA CASSGGQSTNTQYF TGTGCCAGCAGCGGGGGGCAGTCCACAAATACGCAGTATTTT